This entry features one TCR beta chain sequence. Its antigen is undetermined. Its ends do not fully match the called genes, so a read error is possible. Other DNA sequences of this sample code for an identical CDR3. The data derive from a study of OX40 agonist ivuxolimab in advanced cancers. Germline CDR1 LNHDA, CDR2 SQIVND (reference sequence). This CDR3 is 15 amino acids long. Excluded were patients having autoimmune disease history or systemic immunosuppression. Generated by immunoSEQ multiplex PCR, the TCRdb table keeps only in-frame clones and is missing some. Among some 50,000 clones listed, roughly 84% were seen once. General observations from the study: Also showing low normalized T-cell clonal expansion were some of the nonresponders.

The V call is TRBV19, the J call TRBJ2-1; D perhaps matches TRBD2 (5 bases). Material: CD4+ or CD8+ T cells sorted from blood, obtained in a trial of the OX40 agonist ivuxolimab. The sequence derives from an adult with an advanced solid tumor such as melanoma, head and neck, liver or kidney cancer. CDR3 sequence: CASSSTRSRHNEQFF. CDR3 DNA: TGTGCTAGTAGTTCCACTAGATCAAGGCACAATGAGCAGTTCTTC.